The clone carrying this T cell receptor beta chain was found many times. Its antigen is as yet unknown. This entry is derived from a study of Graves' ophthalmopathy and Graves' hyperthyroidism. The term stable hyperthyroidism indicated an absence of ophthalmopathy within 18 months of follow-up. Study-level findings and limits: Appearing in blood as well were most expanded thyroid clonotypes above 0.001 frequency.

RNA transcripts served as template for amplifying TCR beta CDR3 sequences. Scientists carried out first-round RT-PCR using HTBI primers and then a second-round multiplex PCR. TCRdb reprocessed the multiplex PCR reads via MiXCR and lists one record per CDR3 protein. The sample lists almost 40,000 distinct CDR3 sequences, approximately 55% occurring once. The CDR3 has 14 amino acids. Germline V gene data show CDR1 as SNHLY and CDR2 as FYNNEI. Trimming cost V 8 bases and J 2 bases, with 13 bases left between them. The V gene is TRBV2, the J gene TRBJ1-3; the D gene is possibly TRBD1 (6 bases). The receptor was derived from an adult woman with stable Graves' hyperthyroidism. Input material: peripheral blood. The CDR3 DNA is TGTGCCAGCTCGATAACAGGGCCTGGAAACACCATATATTTT. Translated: CASSITGPGNTIYF.